This TCR beta chain was observed in a study of cytomegalovirus exposure and HLA in healthy donors. Donors were nominally healthy when sampled, though unrecorded immune exposures were likely. Turning to this clone: Its antigen is unknown.

Per germline, CDR1 SGHDT and CDR2 YYEEEE. The CDR3 extends over 14 amino acids. V shed 3 bases and J shed 8 bases, with 15 bases lying between them. It was with 60 Vbeta and 13 Jbeta primers that the PCR ran. TCRdb's copy holds only in-frame clones and misses some; the assay was immunoSEQ multiplex PCR. The sample consists of about 190,000 clones, roughly four fifths of them appearing once. Study observations and caveats: In a later analysis, TCR beta V- and J-gene trimming was associated with a missense DCLRE1C variant. Most TCR sequences proved rare, with some public TCRs found in many donors.

Material: PBMCs. The receptor's source is a woman between 18 and 30 years old in good health and CMV-seropositive. The rearrangement links TRBV5-6 to TRBJ2-1, with a weak D call TRBD2 (6 bases). This CDR3 reads CASSWWTTSDEQFF. CDR3 DNA: TGTGCCAGCAGCTGGTGGACTACCTCCGATGAGCAGTTCTTC.